The T cell receptor beta chain described here comes from a study of T cells after yellow fever vaccination. CDR3 length equals 18 residues. Unmatched junction bases numbered 11, after V lost 1 base and J lost 4 bases. Germline loops: CDR1 SGHRS, CDR2 YFSETQ. TCRdb analysed the 5' RACE reads with MiXCR anew, one entry per CDR3 protein. The repertoire holds around 50,000 distinct CDR3 sequences, with 5.5% to 8% as singletons. Sequencing was performed on PBMCs, either bulk or a sorted T-cell subset (CD4+, CD8+, memory, or dextramer-sorted; not recorded which), taken 45 days after the yellow fever booster vaccination. The gene calls are TRBV5-1 and TRBJ2-2; TRBD2 matches at 9 bases. This TCR came from a man younger than 45 who received the YFV17D yellow fever vaccine. CDR3 nucleotides: TGCGCCAGCAGCTTGTACGCGGGCGGGAGGGCCCTCACCGGGGAGCTGTTTTTT. Its translation is CASSLYAGGRALTGELFF.